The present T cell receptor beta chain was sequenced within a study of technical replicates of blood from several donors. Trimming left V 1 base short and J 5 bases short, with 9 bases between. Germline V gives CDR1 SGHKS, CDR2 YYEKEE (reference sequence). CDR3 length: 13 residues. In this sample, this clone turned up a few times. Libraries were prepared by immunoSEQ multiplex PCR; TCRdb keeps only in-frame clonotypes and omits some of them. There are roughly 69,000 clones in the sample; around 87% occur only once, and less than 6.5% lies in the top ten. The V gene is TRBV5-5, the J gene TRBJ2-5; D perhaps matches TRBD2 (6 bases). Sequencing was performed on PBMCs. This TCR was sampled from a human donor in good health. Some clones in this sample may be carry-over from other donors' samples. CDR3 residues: CASSLQGLETQYF. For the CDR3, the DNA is TGTGCCAGCAGCTTGCAGGGACTGGAGACCCAGTACTTC.